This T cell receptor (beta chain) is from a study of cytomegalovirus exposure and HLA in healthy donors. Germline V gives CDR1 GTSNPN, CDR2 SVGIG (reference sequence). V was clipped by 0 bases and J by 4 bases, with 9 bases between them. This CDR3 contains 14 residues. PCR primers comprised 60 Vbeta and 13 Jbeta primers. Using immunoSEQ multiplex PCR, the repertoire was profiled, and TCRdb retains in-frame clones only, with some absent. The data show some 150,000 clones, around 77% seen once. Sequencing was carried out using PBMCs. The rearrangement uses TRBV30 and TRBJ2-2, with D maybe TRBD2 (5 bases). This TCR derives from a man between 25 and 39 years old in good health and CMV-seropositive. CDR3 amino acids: CAWSVNSGTGELFF. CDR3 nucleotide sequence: TGTGCCTGGAGTGTAAACAGCGGCACCGGGGAGCTGTTTTTT.